This T cell receptor beta chain emerged from a study of somatic mutations in cytotoxic T cells in rheumatoid arthritis. Points on this clone: Its antigen is unidentified.

Positive magnetic bead selection was used to isolate CD4+ and CD8+ cells; purity was checked by flow cytometry. V trimming: 3 bases; J trimming: 1 base; junction bases outside the gene matches: 1. The germline V gene has CDR1 SGDLS and CDR2 YYNGEE. The CDR3 is 14 residues long. Study-level results: Healthy controls did not share the age-linked increase in CD8+ clonality seen in rheumatoid arthritis patients.

Produced via immunoSEQ multiplex PCR; TCRdb's table is partial and in-frame only. This sample carries 25,000 to 30,000 clones, about four fifths of them seen once, and the ten largest clones take approximately 5.1%. The TCR originated in a man aged 50-59 years in good health. Sequenced: CD8+ T cells sorted from blood. This chain joins TRBV9 and TRBJ2-3; 8 nucleotides line up with TRBD2. The CDR3 sequence: CASSASGRTDTQYF. As DNA, the CDR3 is TGTGCCAGCAGCGCTAGCGGGCGCACAGATACGCAGTATTTT.